The 7 T cell receptor beta chains given below trace back to one sample, sequenced in a study of T cell responses to AZD1222 COVID-19 vaccine. TCRdb's copy holds only in-frame clones and misses some; the assay was immunoSEQ multiplex PCR. The sample holds fewer than 150,000 clones, roughly 90% seen once. Source: peripheral blood, taken 28 days after the second AZD1222 dose. These receptors originate from an adult who received the AZD1222 COVID-19 vaccine.

The rearrangement uses TRBV19 and TRBJ2-4; 7 bases fit TRBD1. From germline, CDR1 is LNHDA and CDR2 SQIVND (reference sequence). The CDR3 is made up of 14 amino acids. Unmatched junction bases numbered 4, after V lost 7 bases and J lost 1 base. The chain's CDR3 is CASTQGVAKNIQYF. As DNA, the CDR3 is TGTGCCAGTACCCAGGGGGTGGCCAAAAACATTCAGTACTTC.

This rearrangement joins TRBV5-1 to TRBJ1-5, with TRBD1 matching 7 bases. The V and J ends lost 1 base and 2 bases, in that order; junction bases with no gene match: 6. The length of the CDR3 is 16 residues. Looked up from germline, CDR1 is SGHRS and CDR2 is YFSETQ. CDR3 protein: CASSLTGTVGNQPQHF. DNA for the CDR3: TGCGCCAGCAGCTTGACCGGGACAGTTGGCAATCAGCCCCAGCATTTT.

V is TRBV11-1 and J is TRBJ2-7; maybe TRBD2 (6 bases). Germline CDR1 SGHAT, CDR2 FQDESV (reference sequence). The V end lost 5 bases, the J end lost 1 base, and 9 bases lay between the germline ends. The CDR3 has 13 amino acids. Written as DNA, the CDR3 is TGTGCCAGCAGCCCGGGACTTTCCTACGAGCAGTACTTC. Protein product: CASSPGLSYEQYF.

The CDR3 loop reads CASARSTGELFF. For the CDR3, the DNA is TGTGCCAGCGCTAGGTCTACCGGGGAGCTGTTTTTT. The chain recombines TRBV2 with TRBJ2-2; D unresolved. V was pared by 8 bases and J by 5 bases, with 9 bases between. The length of the CDR3 is 12 residues. CDR1 and CDR2 from the germline V gene are SNHLY and FYNNEI.

The genes are TRBV2 and TRBJ2-3, with 11 bases that match TRBD2. J was trimmed by 5 bases and V by 6 bases; bases with no gene match: 7. The length of the CDR3 is 15 residues. The germline V gene encodes CDR1 SNHLY and CDR2 FYNNEI. CDR3 coding DNA: TGTGCCAGCAGACCTCTAGCGGGGGGACGAGATACGCAGTATTTT. Translation: CASRPLAGGRDTQYF.

V and J are TRBV15 and TRBJ2-4; the D gene could be TRBD1 or TRBD2 (6 bases each). From germline, CDR1 is LNHNV and CDR2 YYDKDF (reference sequence). V lost 0 bases to trimming and J lost 11 bases, with 14 bases between them. The CDR3 is 14 amino acids. This chain's CDR3 is CATSRDLVGGLQYF. For the CDR3, the DNA is TGTGCCACCAGCAGAGATCTTGTGGGGGGCCTTCAGTACTTC.

The chain recombines TRBV11-2 with TRBJ1-2; D is undetermined. The CDR3 has 13 residues. The germline V gene encodes CDR1 SGHAT and CDR2 FQNNGV. V lost 1 base, J lost 2 bases, and 5 bases lay in between. The CDR3 here is CASSLVRNYGYTF. The CDR3 DNA sequence: TGTGCCAGCAGCTTAGTTAGGAACTATGGCTACACCTTC.